This T cell receptor beta chain is from a study of OX40 agonist ivuxolimab in advanced cancers. Study overall: Mean age 60 years, range roughly 23 to 79; around 80% male. People who had prior anti-PD-1, anti-PD-L1 or anti-CTLA-4 therapy could take part, and approximately 43% had some. Study conclusions and caveats: The CD4+ and CD8+ T cells in the blood had expanded clonally by week 6 at 0.1 to 3.0 mg/kg. Antigen specificity remained undetermined for the expanded peripheral T cells.

V gave up 3 bases and J gave up 3 bases, with 9 bases separating them. Germline loops: CDR1 SGHVS, CDR2 FQNEAQ. This CDR3 comprises 13 residues. Profiled with immunoSEQ multiplex PCR; TCRdb holds only in-frame clones, not every one. This sample yields 14,000 or so clones, of which roughly 76% are seen a single time; approximately 15% belongs to the top ten. Of note for this clone: The antigen remains unidentified.

The sample in question was CD4+ or CD8+ T cells sorted from blood, obtained in a trial of the OX40 agonist ivuxolimab. This chain links TRBV7-8 with TRBJ2-7; D gene uncertain. The origin of this receptor is an adult with an advanced solid tumor such as melanoma, head and neck, liver or kidney cancer. CDR3 nucleotide sequence: TGTGCCAGCAGCTTTGGACCCCTCTACGAGCAGTACTTC. Amino acid sequence: CASSFGPLYEQYF.